This TCR beta chain stems from a study of cytomegalovirus exposure and HLA in healthy donors (dated by TCRdb to 2016 to 2017). Broadly, across the study: According to an earlier analysis of a few hundred of the donors, 200 million or so T cells yielded 117 million unique TCR beta sequences and approximately 300 Gb of sequence data. To predict cytomegalovirus infection status, the study combined high-throughput TCR immunosequencing, statistical association of individual TCRs with disease status, and machine learning. Rather than drawing on any new phenotypic data, the later analysis identified candidate immune exposures from TCR beta sequences and the way those sequences occurred across donors. About 280 gigabases of sequencing data and around 80 million unique TCR sequences made up an early release that covered approximately 620 HLA-typed donors. Using immunosequencing, the study profiled T cell repertoires from fewer than 850 subjects and related those repertoires to cytomegalovirus serostatus. In a later genetic analysis, genome-wide SNP genotypes for about three fifths of the roughly 670 donors were used, and that subset was treated as a discovery cohort. Every discovery cohort repertoire had been produced on one sequencing platform. HLA typing covered class I and class II loci at four-digit resolution. Donor age, sex, ethnicity and CMV serostatus were collected together with the repertoire data. Along with the roughly 610-subject first cohort, a separate validation cohort of more than 90 different subjects was used. Several DR-DQ haplotypes were treated as single units for association and clustering because of strong linkage in the cohort. A later analysis re-analyzed previously published TCR beta repertoires from 600 to 850 donors and added high-resolution HLA genotyping to study TCR occurrence patterns. To decide whether each TCR beta V gene segment behaved as functional or pseudogenic, an earlier analysis of fewer than 750 of the donors relied on high-throughput TCR beta sequencing. Across approximately 400 genotyped donors of the cohort, an average of roughly 250,000 unique TCR beta nucleotide sequences per donor were sequenced, and roughly a sixth of those sequences were non-productive. The number of typed donors differed by locus: roughly 629-640 for A, B, C, DRB1 and DQB1; approximately 530 for DQA1; approximately 600 for DPA1; and around 470 for DPB1. The aim of the study was to test whether cataloging public T cell receptors could identify signatures of past pathogen exposure. Among the roughly 380 genotyped donors, roughly 80% belonged to the genetic ancestry cluster associated with self-reported Caucasian donors.

From the cysteine up to the phenylalanine, the CDR3 has a length of 14 residues. Only the CDR3 portion is preserved as DNA: 42 bases, with reading frame beginning at the first base. Looking up the germline V gene yields CDR1 SQVTM and CDR2 ANQGSEA. V is cut by 4 bases and J by 1 base, and the space between the germline ends is 13 bases. With regard to this clone: The antigen it binds to is not known. No clone much larger than this one lies a single base away; base qualities are absent.

In total, approximately 690 healthy bone marrow donors made up the cohort. At the time of sampling, every cohort member was nominally healthy, though immune exposures that went unrecorded were likely present. The donor was CMV seronegative and was included in the group of hundreds of seronegative cohort members. Each donor provided a peripheral blood sample, and peripheral blood mononuclear cells were used for TCR beta sequencing. Genomic DNA extraction from the blood cell samples was performed with the Qiagen DNeasy Blood Extraction Kit. The library was made by the immunoSEQ multiplex PCR assay. For the multiplex PCR, a mixture combining 60 forward primers for TCR Vbeta segments and 13 reverse primers for TCR Jbeta segments was used. The CDR3 region of rearranged TCR beta genes was amplified from genomic DNA with a multiplex PCR assay. The Illumina HiSeq System was used to sequence the amplified TCR beta libraries as 87-base-pair reads. The authors' analysis ran thus. A later analysis counted 75 million to 100 million unique TCR beta chains across the 666 repertoires, and some 11 million of these chains were shared by at least two donors. Raw reads were error-corrected and collapsed into unique sequences by a nearest-neighbor algorithm in which closely related sequences were merged to remove PCR and sequencing errors. V, D and J gene segments were assigned by aligning CDR3 sequences to IMGT reference sequences. For a sequence to be retained, at least a six-nucleotide match to both a V gene segment and a J gene segment was required. A rearrangement was called productive if the CDR3 had no stop codons and remained in frame with V and J, and every other rearrangement was called non-productive. CDR3 was defined according to IMGT convention as the region running from the second conserved V-encoded cysteine to the conserved J-encoded phenylalanine. The earlier analysis of a few hundred of the donors excluded sequences that lacked an unambiguous match to a single V gene segment. In an earlier analysis of a few hundred of the donors, V segments were called functional above 56.7% productive rearrangements and were called segregating when the between-donor standard deviation exceeded 5%. A statistical classification framework was built to diagnose cytomegalovirus status from the catalog of TCR beta chain sequences. A later analysis assigned V and J genes by comparing TCR nucleotide sequences with IMGT/GENE-DB human TR gene sequences. In a later analysis, CDR3 sequences and most-parsimonious VDJ recombination scenarios were assigned using the TCRdist pipeline. In a later analysis, each TCR beta chain was defined by its CDR3 amino acid sequence together with its V-gene family, and reads lacking a unique V-gene family were excluded. As a way to deal with suspected cross-contamination and a sequencing artifact, a later analysis dropped roughly 600 nucleotide sequences that were highly shared and had low generation probability. In a later analysis, a clonal expansion index for each public chain was calculated from normalized within-repertoire ranks of inferred template counts. A later analysis computed generation probabilities with a VDJ recombination model fitted to out-of-frame rearrangements, and checked the results against IGoR. Hypergeometric tests were used in a later analysis to score TCR-TCR, TCR-HLA and TCR-CMV co-occurrence, with a repertoire-size bias correction applied to the TCR pairs. A later analysis estimated false discovery rates by permuting HLA or CMV assignments 20 times. In a later analysis, co-occurring TCRs were grouped with DBSCAN, and TCRdist sequence similarity was added when clustering was performed within HLA-allele-positive subsets. Co-occurrence clustering excluded repertoires with fewer than 30,000 or more than 120,000 public chains, plus five with anomalous nucleotide sharing. TCRdb carries this immuneACCESS record with in-frame sequences only. Its versions omit some clonotypes, under half of them owing to an unresolved V gene in the studies checked, with the rest unexplained. V, J and clone size are taken as reported in that table, and D and trimming were inferred from the DNA itself. Here the sample has around 98,000 clones; roughly two thirds occur a single time. The ten largest clones take up over 0.95% of the sample.

Beyond this particular receptor, the publication reports: According to a later analysis, parvovirus B19, influenza, CMV and Epstein-Barr virus appeared linked to several top co-occurrence clusters. A few of the identified cytomegalovirus-associated TCR beta chains were confirmed in vitro to be specific for cytomegalovirus antigens. An earlier analysis of approximately 570 of the donors showed that most TCR beta V segments appeared in productive rearrangements either about 90% or about 30% of the time, which broadly matched IMGT annotations. Most CMV-associated TCR beta chains appeared to be HLA-restricted in a later analysis, and the HLA associations seemed to be driven largely by CMV exposure. The study gave a list of around 170 TCR beta chains associated with cytomegalovirus. Linkage disequilibrium might explain the correlated functional status among segregating V segments, but an unknown experimental factor could not be excluded. A group of highly shared sequence variants was considered likely to be a technical artifact of the sequencing pipeline. CMV serostatus was the only immune exposure information available for the cohort. Over 15 rarely observed V segments, including chromosome 9 orphons, were excluded from the earlier analysis of 550 to 700 of the donors because counts were too low. Presence/absence analyses assumed roughly uniform sequencing depth across donors, an assumption that may not hold. When HLA alleles, especially DR and DQ, strongly co-occurred, TCR associations were difficult to assign to individual alleles. A later analysis associated 15,000 or so TCR beta sequences with specific HLA alleles at a false discovery rate of 0.05. A further reported finding was that TCR beta sequences accurately predicted the HLA-A and HLA-B alleles for most subjects in the first cohort. Some IMGT-functional V segments, including TRBV6-2 and TRBV6-3, could not be distinguished by the 87-base-pair reads and were therefore excluded. Only TCR beta chains were sequenced in this cohort, and the absence of alpha or paired-chain data limited detectable features. While some public TCRs were present in many individuals, most TCR sequences turned up only very rarely across donors. In a later genetic analysis, fewer N-insertions in productive TCRs were reported among donors in an Asian-associated ancestry cluster than the approximately 670-donor mean. In a later analysis, the rate of TCR association differed among HLA loci, with DRB1 alleles having the most associated TCRs and HLA-C alleles having the fewest. Because HLA typing was missing for some donors at each locus, association tests included only the typed subset. It was suggested by the authors that the approach could potentially be generalized to other disease states and immunological phenotypes. In a later genetic analysis, a missense DCLRE1C variant was associated with V-gene and J-gene trimming of TCR beta chains, and the association was replicated in an independent cohort. A later analysis found that HLA-associated TCR beta chains were more clonally expanded and had lower generation probabilities than equally common non-associated chains. Cytomegalovirus status was reported to be diagnosed by the classifier with high specificity and sensitivity in both the original and validation cohorts.

Sequenced sample: PBMCs. This receptor was taken from a female donor in good health and CMV-seronegative. Recombination joined TRBV29-1 with TRBJ1-1, with the D gene too uncertain to name. The DNA sequence follows: TGCAGCGTTGCGCCCCCCGGTTGGAACACTGAAGCTTTCTTT. The translation is CSVAPPGWNTEAFF.